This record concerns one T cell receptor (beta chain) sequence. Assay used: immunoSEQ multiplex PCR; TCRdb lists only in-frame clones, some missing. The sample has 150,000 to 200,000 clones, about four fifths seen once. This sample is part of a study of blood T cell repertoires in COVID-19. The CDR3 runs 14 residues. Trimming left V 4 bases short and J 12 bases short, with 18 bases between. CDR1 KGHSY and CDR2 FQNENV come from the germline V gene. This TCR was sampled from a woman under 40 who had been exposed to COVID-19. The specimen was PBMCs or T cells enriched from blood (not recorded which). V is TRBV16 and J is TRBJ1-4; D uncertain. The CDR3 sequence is CASSPPGSATQLFF. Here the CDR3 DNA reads TGTGCCAGCAGCCCCCCGGGGTCAGCGACTCAACTGTTTTTT.